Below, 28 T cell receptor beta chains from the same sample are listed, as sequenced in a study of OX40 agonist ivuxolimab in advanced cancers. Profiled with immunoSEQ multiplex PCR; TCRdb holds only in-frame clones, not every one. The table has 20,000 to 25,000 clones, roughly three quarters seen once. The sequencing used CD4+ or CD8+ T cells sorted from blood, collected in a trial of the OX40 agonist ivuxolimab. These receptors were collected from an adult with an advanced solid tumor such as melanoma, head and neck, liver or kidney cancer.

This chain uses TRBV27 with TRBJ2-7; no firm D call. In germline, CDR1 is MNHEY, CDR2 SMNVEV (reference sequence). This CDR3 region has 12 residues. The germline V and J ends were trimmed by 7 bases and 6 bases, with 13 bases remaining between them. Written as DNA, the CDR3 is TGTGCCAGCAAAAGTTGGGGATCCGAGCAGTACTTC. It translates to CASKSWGSEQYF.

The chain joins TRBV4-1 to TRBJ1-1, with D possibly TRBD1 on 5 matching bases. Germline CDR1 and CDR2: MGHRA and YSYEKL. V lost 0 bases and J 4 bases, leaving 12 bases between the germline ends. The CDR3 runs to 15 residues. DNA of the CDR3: TGCGCCAGCAGCCAAGATCGAACTGGGGGCACTGAAGCTTTCTTT. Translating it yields CASSQDRTGGTEAFF.

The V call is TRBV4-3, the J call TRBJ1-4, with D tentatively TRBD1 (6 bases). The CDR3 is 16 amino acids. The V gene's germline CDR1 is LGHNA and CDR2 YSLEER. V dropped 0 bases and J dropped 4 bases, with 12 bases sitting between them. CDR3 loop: CASSQETDRFNEKLFF. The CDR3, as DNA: TGCGCCAGCAGCCAAGAGACTGACAGGTTTAATGAAAAACTGTTTTTT.

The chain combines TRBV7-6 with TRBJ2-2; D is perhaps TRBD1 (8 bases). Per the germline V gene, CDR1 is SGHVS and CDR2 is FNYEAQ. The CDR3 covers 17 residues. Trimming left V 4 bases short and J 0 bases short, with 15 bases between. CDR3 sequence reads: CASSSTTGGANTGELFF. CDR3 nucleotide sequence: TGTGCCAGCAGCTCCACAACAGGGGGGGCGAACACCGGGGAGCTGTTTTTT.

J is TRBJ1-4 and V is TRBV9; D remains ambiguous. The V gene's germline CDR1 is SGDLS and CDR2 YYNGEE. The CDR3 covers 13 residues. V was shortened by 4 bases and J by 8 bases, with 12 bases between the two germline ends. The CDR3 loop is CASSSGLGEKLFF. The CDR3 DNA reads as TGTGCCAGCAGCTCCGGGTTAGGCGAAAAACTGTTTTTT.

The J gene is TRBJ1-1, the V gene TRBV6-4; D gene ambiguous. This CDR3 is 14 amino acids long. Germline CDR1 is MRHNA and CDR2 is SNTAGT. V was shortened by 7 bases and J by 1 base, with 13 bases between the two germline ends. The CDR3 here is CASKYVAGNTEAFF. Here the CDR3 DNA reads TGTGCCAGCAAGTATGTGGCTGGGAACACTGAAGCTTTCTTT.

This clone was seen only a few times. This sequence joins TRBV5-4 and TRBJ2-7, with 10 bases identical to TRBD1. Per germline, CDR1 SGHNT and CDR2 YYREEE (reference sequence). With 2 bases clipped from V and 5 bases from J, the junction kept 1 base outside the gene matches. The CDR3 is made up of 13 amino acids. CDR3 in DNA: TGTGCCAGCAGCTTAGGGACAGGGGACGAGCAGTACTTC. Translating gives CASSLGTGDEQYF.

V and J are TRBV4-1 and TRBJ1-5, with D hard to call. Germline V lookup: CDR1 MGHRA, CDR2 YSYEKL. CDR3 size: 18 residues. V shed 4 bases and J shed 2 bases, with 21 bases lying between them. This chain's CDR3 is CASSRSTPGRLGNQPQHF. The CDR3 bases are TGCGCCAGCAGCCGCTCCACCCCGGGGAGGCTTGGCAATCAGCCCCAGCATTTT.

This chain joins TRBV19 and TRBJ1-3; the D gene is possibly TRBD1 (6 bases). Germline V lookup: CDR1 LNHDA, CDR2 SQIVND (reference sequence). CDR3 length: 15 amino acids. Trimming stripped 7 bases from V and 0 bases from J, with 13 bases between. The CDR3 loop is CASTLGGGSGNTIYF. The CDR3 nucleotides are TGTGCCAGTACCCTAGGGGGGGGCTCTGGAAACACCATATATTTT.

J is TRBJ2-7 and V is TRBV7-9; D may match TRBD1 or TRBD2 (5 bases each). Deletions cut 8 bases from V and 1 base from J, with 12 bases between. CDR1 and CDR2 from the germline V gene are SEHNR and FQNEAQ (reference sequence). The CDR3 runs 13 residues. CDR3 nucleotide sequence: TGTGCCAGCGGACGGGACCCATCCTACGAGCAGTACTTC. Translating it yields CASGRDPSYEQYF.

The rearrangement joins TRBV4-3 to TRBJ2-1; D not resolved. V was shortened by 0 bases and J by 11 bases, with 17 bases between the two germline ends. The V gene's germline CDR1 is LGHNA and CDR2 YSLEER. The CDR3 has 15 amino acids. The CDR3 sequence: CASSQDRQATFKQFF. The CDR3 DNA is TGCGCCAGCAGCCAAGATCGGCAGGCCACCTTTAAGCAGTTCTTC.

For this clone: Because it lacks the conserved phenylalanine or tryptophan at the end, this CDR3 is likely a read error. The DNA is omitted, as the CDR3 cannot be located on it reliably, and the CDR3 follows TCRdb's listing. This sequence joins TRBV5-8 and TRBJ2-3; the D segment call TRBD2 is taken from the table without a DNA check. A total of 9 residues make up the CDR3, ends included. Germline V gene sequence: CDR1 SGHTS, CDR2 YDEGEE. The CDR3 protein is CASSLGAGS.

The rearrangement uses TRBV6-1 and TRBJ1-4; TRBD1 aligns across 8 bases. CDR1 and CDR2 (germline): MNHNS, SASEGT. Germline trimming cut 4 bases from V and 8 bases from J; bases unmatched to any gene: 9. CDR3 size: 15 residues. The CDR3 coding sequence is TGTGCCAGCAGTGGGACCGGGACAGGTGGGGAAAAACTGTTTTTT. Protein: CASSGTGTGGEKLFF.

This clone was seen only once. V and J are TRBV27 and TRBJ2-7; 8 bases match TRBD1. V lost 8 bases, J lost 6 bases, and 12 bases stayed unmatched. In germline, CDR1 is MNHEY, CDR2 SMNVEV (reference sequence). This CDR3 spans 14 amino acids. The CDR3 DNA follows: TGTGCCAGCCAAACTGGACAGGGAATAGGCGAGCAGTACTTC. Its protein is CASQTGQGIGEQYF.

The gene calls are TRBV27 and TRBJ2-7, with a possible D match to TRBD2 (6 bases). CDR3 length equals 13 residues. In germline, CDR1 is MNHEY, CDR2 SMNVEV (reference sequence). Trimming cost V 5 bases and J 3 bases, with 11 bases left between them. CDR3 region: CASSLGGSYEQYF. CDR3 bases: TGTGCCAGCAGTCTCGGAGGGAGCTACGAGCAGTACTTC.

CDR3 coding DNA: TGTGCCAGCAGACCTATGCCTAGTGGCTATGGCTACACCTTC. It specifies CASRPMPSGYGYTF. The V gene is TRBV28, the J gene TRBJ1-2, with D unresolved. The CDR3 is made up of 14 amino acids. V was pared by 6 bases and J by 4 bases, with 15 bases between. Per the germline V gene, CDR1 is MDHEN and CDR2 is SYDVKM.

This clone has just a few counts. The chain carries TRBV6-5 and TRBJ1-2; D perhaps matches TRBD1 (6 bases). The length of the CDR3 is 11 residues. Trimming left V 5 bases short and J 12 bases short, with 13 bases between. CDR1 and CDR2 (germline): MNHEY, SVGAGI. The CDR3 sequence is CASSLSGTHTF. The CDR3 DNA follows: TGTGCCAGCAGTCTCTCCGGGACACACACCTTC.

The CDR3 DNA is TGCAGCGTCCCTAAGGGGGGCCCCAATGAGCAGTTCTTC. Protein sequence: CSVPKGGPNEQFF. This chain uses TRBV29-1 with TRBJ2-1; D is perhaps TRBD1 or TRBD2 (6 bases each). V lost 6 bases and J lost 6, with 15 bases in between. Germline values: CDR1 SQVTM, CDR2 ANQGSEA. The CDR3 is 13 amino acids.

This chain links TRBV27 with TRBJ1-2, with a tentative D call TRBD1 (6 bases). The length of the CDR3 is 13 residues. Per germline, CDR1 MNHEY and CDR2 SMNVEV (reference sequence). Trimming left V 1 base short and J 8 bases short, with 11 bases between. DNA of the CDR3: TGTGCCAGCAGTTTATTGTCAGGGGAAGGCTACACCTTC. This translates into CASSLLSGEGYTF.

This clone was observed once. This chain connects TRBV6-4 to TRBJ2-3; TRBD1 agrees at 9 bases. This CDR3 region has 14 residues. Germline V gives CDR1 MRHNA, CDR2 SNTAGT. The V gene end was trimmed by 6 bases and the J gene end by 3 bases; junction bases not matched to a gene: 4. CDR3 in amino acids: CASSDRGITDTQYF. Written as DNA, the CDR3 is TGTGCCAGCAGCGACAGGGGGATTACAGATACGCAGTATTTT.

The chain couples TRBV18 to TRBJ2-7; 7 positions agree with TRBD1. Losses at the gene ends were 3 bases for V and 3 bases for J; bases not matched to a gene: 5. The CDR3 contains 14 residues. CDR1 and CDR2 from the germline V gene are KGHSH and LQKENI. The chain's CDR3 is CASSPPQGVYEQYF. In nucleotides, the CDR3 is TGTGCCAGCTCACCGCCCCAGGGGGTCTACGAGCAGTACTTC. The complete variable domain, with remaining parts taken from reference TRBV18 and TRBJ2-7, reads NAGVMQNPRHLVRRRGQEARLRCSPMKGHSHVYWYRQLPEEGLKFMVYLQKENIIDESGMPKERFSAEFPKEGPSILRIQQVVRGDSAAYFCASSPPQGVYEQYFGPGTRLTVT.

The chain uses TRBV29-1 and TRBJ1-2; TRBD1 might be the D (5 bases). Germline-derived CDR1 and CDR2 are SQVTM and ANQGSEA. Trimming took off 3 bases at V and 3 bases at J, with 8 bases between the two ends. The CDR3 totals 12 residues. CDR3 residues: CSVDQGDYGYTF. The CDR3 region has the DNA TGCAGCGTTGATCAAGGGGACTATGGCTACACCTTC.

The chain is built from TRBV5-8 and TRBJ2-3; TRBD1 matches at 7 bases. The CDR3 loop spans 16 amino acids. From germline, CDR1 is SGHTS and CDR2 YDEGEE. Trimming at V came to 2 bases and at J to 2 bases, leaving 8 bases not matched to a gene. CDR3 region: CASSFQQGIFTDTQYF. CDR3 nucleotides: TGTGCCAGCAGCTTTCAACAGGGGATTTTCACAGATACGCAGTATTTT.

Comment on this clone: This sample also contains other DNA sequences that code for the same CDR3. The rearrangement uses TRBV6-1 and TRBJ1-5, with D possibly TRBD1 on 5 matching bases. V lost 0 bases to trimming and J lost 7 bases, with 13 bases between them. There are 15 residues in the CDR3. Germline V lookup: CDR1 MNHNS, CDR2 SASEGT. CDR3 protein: CASSEARGGVQPQHF. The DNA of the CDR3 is TGTGCCAGCAGTGAAGCTCGGGGGGGGGTCCAGCCCCAGCATTTT.

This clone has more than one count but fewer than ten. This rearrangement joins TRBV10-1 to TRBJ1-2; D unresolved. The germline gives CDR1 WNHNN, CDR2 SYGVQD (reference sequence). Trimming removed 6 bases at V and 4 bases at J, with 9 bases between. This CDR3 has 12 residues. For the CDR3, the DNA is TGCGCCAGCAGGGTGGATACCTATGGCTACACCTTC. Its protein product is CASRVDTYGYTF.

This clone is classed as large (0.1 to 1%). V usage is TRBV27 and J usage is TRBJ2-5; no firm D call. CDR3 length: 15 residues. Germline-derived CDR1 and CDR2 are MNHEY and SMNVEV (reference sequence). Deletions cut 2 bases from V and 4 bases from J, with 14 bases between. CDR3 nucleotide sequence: TGTGCCAGCAGTTTAGCAGGCTCATACGGAGAGACCCAGTACTTC. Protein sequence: CASSLAGSYGETQYF.

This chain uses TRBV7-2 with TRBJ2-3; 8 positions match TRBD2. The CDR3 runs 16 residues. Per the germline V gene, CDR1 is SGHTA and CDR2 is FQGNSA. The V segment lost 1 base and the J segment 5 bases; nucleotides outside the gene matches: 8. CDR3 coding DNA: TGTGCCAGCAGCTTAGAAAGGCTAGCGGGCCGAGATACGCAGTATTTT. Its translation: CASSLERLAGRDTQYF.

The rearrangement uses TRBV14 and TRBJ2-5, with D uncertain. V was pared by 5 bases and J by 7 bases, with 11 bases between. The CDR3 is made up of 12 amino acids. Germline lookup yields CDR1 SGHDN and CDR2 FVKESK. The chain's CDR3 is CASSTLDGTQYF. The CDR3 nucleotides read TGTGCCAGCAGCACTTTGGACGGGACCCAGTACTTC.